Here is one T cell receptor (beta chain) with its context. This record comes from a study of blood T cells in healthy people across ages. Together with a sample-barcoded 5' primer, a J-beta primer mix was included in a second PCR lasting roughly 6 to 12 cycles. TCRdb analysed the 5' RACE reads with MiXCR anew, one entry per CDR3 protein. The top ten hold roughly 3.7% of the sample, which has some 1,500,000 distinct CDR3 sequences, approximately 39% seen once. The CDR3 is 16 residues long. The receptor was derived from a woman younger than 30 in good health. Sequencing used blood. This chain joins TRBV21-1 and TRBJ2-7; TRBD1 is the table's D call, not checked against the DNA. TRBV21-1 is recorded as a pseudogene. In DNA, the CDR3 is TGTGCCAGCAGCAAAAAATGGAAGGACAGGGAGAACGAGCAGTACTTC. This gives the protein CASSKKWKDRENEQYF.